The T cell receptor beta chain described here comes from a study of T cell changes during pregnancy in multiple sclerosis. Method: immunoSEQ multiplex PCR; TCRdb's copy keeps in-frame clones and lacks some. The table has around 30,000 clones, 90% seen once; the top ten hold 3.5% to 4.5%. The germline CDR1 and CDR2 sequences are ENHRY and SYGVKD. This CDR3 comprises 13 residues. Trimming cost V 5 bases and J 4 bases, with 8 bases left between them. This clone was seen only once. The receptor was isolated from a female donor with multiple sclerosis, enrolled in a pregnancy study. Sequences were derived from CD8+ T cells from peripheral blood mononuclear cells, sampled in the second trimester of pregnancy. This chain links TRBV10-3 with TRBJ1-4; D possibly corresponds to TRBD1 (6 bases). Written as DNA, the CDR3 is TGTGCCATCAGTAGACAGGATAATGAAAAACTGTTTTTT. Translation: CAISRQDNEKLFF.